These 16 T cell receptor beta chains came from one sample sequenced in a study of blood T cell repertoires in COVID-19. Sequencing used immunoSEQ multiplex PCR; TCRdb keeps in-frame clones, though not all of them. This repertoire shows some 340,000 clones, around 86% found once; its top ten account for less than 6%. Sequenced sample: PBMCs or T cells enriched from blood (not recorded which). The receptors come from a woman aged 45-65 years who had recovered from COVID-19.

The chain couples TRBV9 to TRBJ1-2, with TRBD1 as a possible D gene (5 bases). The CDR3 has 16 amino acids. In germline, CDR1 is SGDLS, CDR2 YYNGEE. With 4 bases removed from V and 6 bases from J, the gap between germline ends came to 22 bases. Here the CDR3 DNA reads TGTGCCAGCAGCACAACCCAGCAGGGTGGCAGGGATGGCTACACCTTC. This encodes CASSTTQQGGRDGYTF. The entire variable domain, with the rest obtained from reference TRBV9 and TRBJ1-2, is as follows: DSGVTQTPKHLITATGQRVTLRCSPRSGDLSVYWYQQSLDQGLQFLIQYYNGEERAKGNILERFSAQQFPDLHSELNLSSLELGDSALYFCASSTTQQGGRDGYTFGSGTRLTVV.

The chain combines TRBV10-3 with TRBJ2-3; 9 bases line up with TRBD1. In germline, CDR1 is ENHRY, CDR2 SYGVKD. V shed 6 bases and J 0 bases; nucleotides not matched to a gene: 4. The CDR3 covers 15 residues. The CDR3 nucleotides are TGTGCCATCAGGACAGGACAGGGGAGCACAGATACGCAGTATTTT. Protein sequence: CAIRTGQGSTDTQYF.

This clone was observed a single time. This rearrangement joins TRBV19 to TRBJ1-5; maybe TRBD1 (5 bases). There are 16 residues in the CDR3. Germline V lookup: CDR1 LNHDA, CDR2 SQIVND (reference sequence). V was shortened by 3 bases and J by 5 bases, with 17 bases between the two germline ends. The CDR3 loop reads CASSIHRSLGDQPQHF. Here the CDR3 DNA reads TGTGCCAGTAGTATCCACAGATCCTTAGGGGATCAGCCCCAGCATTTT. The variable domain in full, completed from reference TRBV19 and TRBJ1-5, reads DGGITQSPKYLFRKEGQNVTLSCEQNLNHDAMYWYRQDPGQGLRLIYYSQIVNDFQKGDIAEGYSVSREKKESFPLTVTSAQKNPTAFYLCASSIHRSLGDQPQHFGDGTRLSIL.

The table lists this clone with a few counts. This chain connects TRBV6-5 to TRBJ2-5; TRBD1 is a possible D gene (6 bases). Deletions cut 4 bases from V and 5 bases from J, with 11 bases between. CDR1 MNHEY and CDR2 SVGAGI come from the germline V gene. The CDR3 totals 13 residues. This CDR3 reads CASSSQGWETQYF. In nucleotides, the CDR3 is TGTGCCAGCAGTTCACAGGGTTGGGAGACCCAGTACTTC.

Note on this clone: Sequence at one end of the junction differs from germline and may be a read error. The chain links TRBV14 to TRBJ1-6; tentatively, D is TRBD1 (6 bases). The CDR3 runs 12 residues. Germline lookup yields CDR1 SGHDN and CDR2 FVKESK. In DNA, the CDR3 is TGTGCCAGCAGCCAAGATCTGCAGGGGCTAGGGTTT. Translating gives CASSQDLQGLGF.

V and J are TRBV19 and TRBJ2-1, with 7 bases fitting TRBD1. Trimming took 6 bases from V and 5 from J; bases not matched to a gene: 13. The CDR3 spans 16 residues. Germline V lookup: CDR1 LNHDA, CDR2 SQIVND (reference sequence). CDR3 residues: CASSPQTGNRDNEQFF. The CDR3 coding sequence is TGTGCCAGTAGCCCTCAGACAGGGAATAGGGACAATGAGCAGTTCTTC.

The chain couples TRBV10-3 to TRBJ1-1; maybe TRBD1 (5 bases). Germline V CDR1 and CDR2: ENHRY, SYGVKD. The CDR3 consists of 15 residues. V was shortened by 0 bases and J by 4 bases, with 12 bases between the two germline ends. CDR3 amino acids: CAISESIGVATEAFF. The CDR3 nucleotides are TGTGCCATCAGTGAGTCGATAGGGGTTGCCACTGAAGCTTTCTTT.

The chain recombines TRBV18 with TRBJ2-7, with TRBD1 matching over 7 bases. This CDR3 spans 12 amino acids. V gave up 5 bases and J gave up 6 bases; unmatched junction bases: 4. CDR1 and CDR2 (germline): KGHSH, LQKENI. CDR3 bases: TGTGCCAGCTCAACCGACAGGGTCGAGCAGTACTTC. Amino acid sequence: CASSTDRVEQYF.

The gene calls are TRBV3-1 (or the pseudogene TRBV3-2) and TRBJ1-2; 9 bases are a match to TRBD1. V dropped 4 bases and J dropped 7; count of bases not matched to a gene: 16. CDR3 length equals 17 residues. Per germline, CDR1 LGHDT and CDR2 YNNKEL (reference sequence). CDR3 bases: TGTGCCAGCAGCCTTGTCAGGGGGACAGGGTTTAGTGGTGGCTACACCTTC. It translates to CASSLVRGTGFSGGYTF.

This clone has a single count. The chain uses TRBV18 and TRBJ1-6, with D possibly TRBD1 on 5 matching bases. Per the germline V gene, CDR1 is KGHSH and CDR2 is LQKENI. The length of the CDR3 is 15 residues. V dropped 3 bases and J dropped 7 bases, with 13 bases sitting between them. CDR3 nucleotide sequence: TGTGCCAGCTCACCTACCCGGGGGGGGAATTCACCCCTCCACTTT. It specifies CASSPTRGGNSPLHF.

The rearrangement uses TRBV6-2 or TRBV6-3 and TRBJ1-1, with 7 bases matching TRBD1. Germline values: CDR1 MNHEY, CDR2 SVGEGT. V shed 6 bases and J 2 bases; nucleotides not matched to a gene: 9. The CDR3 totals 15 residues. The DNA of the CDR3 is TGTGCCAGCAGCCAGACAGGGCTCCTAAACACTGAAGCTTTCTTT. It encodes CASSQTGLLNTEAFF.

The gene calls are TRBV3-1 (or the pseudogene TRBV3-2) and TRBJ1-1, with a weak D call TRBD1 (5 bases). Trimming took off 6 bases at V and 9 bases at J, with 11 bases between the two ends. Germline V CDR1 and CDR2: LGHDT, YNNKEL (reference sequence). The CDR3 length is 11 residues. In DNA form, the CDR3 reads TGTGCCAGCAGTATCCAGGGTCAAGCTTTCTTT. It yields the protein CASSIQGQAFF.

The chain combines TRBV5-5 with TRBJ2-7, with D possibly TRBD2 on 6 matching bases. This CDR3 comprises 14 residues. CDR1 and CDR2 (germline): SGHKS, YYEKEE (reference sequence). Trimming left V 4 bases short and J 2 bases short, with 13 bases between. CDR3 sequence: CASSPLWEAYEQYF. The CDR3 nucleotides are TGTGCCAGCAGCCCCCTTTGGGAGGCCTACGAGCAGTACTTC. Full variable domain (missing parts from reference TRBV5-5 and TRBJ2-7): DAGVTQSPTHLIKTRGQQVTLRCSPISGHKSVSWYQQVLGQGPQFIFQYYEKEERGRGNFPDRFSARQFPNYSSELNVNALLLGDSALYLCASSPLWEAYEQYFGPGTRLTVT.

The chain carries TRBV19 and TRBJ2-1; 14 bases fit TRBD2. The V gene end was trimmed by 5 bases and the J gene end by 3 bases; junction bases not matched to a gene: 6. The CDR3 is made up of 17 amino acids. Germline lookup yields CDR1 LNHDA and CDR2 SQIVND (reference sequence). CDR3 sequence reads: CASSAGLAGANYNEQFF. The CDR3 nucleotides are TGTGCCAGTAGTGCGGGACTAGCGGGAGCAAACTACAATGAGCAGTTCTTC.

This rearrangement joins TRBV10-3 to TRBJ2-7, with 7 bases identical to TRBD2. Germline lookup yields CDR1 ENHRY and CDR2 SYGVKD. With V trimmed by 2 bases and J by 0 bases, 13 bases remained unmatched. This CDR3 comprises 18 residues. The CDR3 loop reads CAISEPSGGSISSYEQYF. The CDR3 DNA is TGTGCCATCAGTGAGCCTAGCGGAGGAAGCATAAGCTCCTACGAGCAGTACTTC.

V is TRBV7-8 and J is TRBJ2-7, with TRBD2 identical over 10 bases. Germline V gene data show CDR1 as SGHVS and CDR2 as FQNEAQ. This CDR3 is built from 17 residues. J lost 7 bases, V lost 4 bases, and 16 bases had no gene match. Here the CDR3 reads CASSSRAGGPRSSEQYF. The DNA of the CDR3 is TGTGCCAGCAGCTCAAGAGCGGGGGGGCCCCGTTCGAGTGAGCAGTACTTC.